This TCR beta chain is from a study of cytomegalovirus exposure and HLA in healthy donors. Study as a whole: Among 398 genotyped donors, roughly 81% fell in the Caucasian-associated ancestry cluster.

V was trimmed by 4 bases and J by 4 bases, leaving 17 bases between them. The CDR3 loop spans 15 amino acids. Germline CDR1 and CDR2: SGHDT and YYEEEE. Vbeta (60) and Jbeta (13) primers were used in the PCR. Libraries were prepared by immunoSEQ multiplex PCR; TCRdb keeps only in-frame clonotypes and omits some of them. In the table there are under 200,000 clones, 77% of which are singletons. General observations from the study: Associated with cytomegalovirus, according to the listing, were 150 to 200 TCR beta chains. Using a false discovery rate of 0.05, a later analysis showed that some 16,000 TCR beta sequences were associated with HLA alleles. Accounts indicate the classifier identified cytomegalovirus status with strong specificity and sensitivity.

For this clone: The antigen is undetermined.

The sequencing input was PBMCs. The clonotype originates from a woman aged 40 to 49 in good health and CMV-seropositive. The V and J genes are TRBV5-6 and TRBJ1-2; D is perhaps TRBD1 (5 bases). The CDR3 DNA reads as TGTGCCAGCAGCGACCTGGGGGGACGGAGCTATGGCTACACCTTC. This translates into CASSDLGGRSYGYTF.